Below, one T cell receptor beta chain is given with its context. There is no known antigen for this receptor. No much larger clone exists at a distance of one base, and base qualities are not known. The donors were healthy, HIV-negative adults who had no recently reported acute infections or vaccinations. Every donor was a Caucasian adult living in Nashville, Tennessee, USA. CD4+ T cells were enriched through magnetic negative selection, after which naive cells were positively selected on CD45RA and the remaining negative fraction served as the memory subset. After blood collection by leukapheresis, PBMCs were isolated using Ficoll-Histopaque density gradient centrifugation and then cryopreserved in the vapor phase of liquid nitrogen. Purity and quantity of every magnetically sorted T cell population were checked by analytical flow cytometry. Genomic DNA was isolated from every sorted fraction and measured by UV absorbance on a Nanodrop 2000c.

This specimen comes from a study of shared clonotypes between healthy human individuals (dated by TCRdb to 2018 to 2020). Study-level background: A few men and a couple of women, aged 18 to 49 years, made up the cohort. Per donor, three plates each were used for CD4 naive and CD4 memory, two for CD8 naive, and one for CD8 memory. To increase sequencing depth and limit assay-specific biases, different laboratories used diverse techniques to prepare libraries and sequence TCR repertoires. Per donor, leukapheresis produced somewhere between about 0.9 and 10 billion PBMCs. The study deeply sequenced blood TCR repertoires of several healthy adults to estimate repertoire size and the extent of clonotype sharing between individuals.

From its cysteine to its phenylalanine, the CDR3 spans 15 amino acids. CDR3 DNA is the only sequence kept; it has 45 bases, read in frame from the first base. CDR1 and CDR2 were assigned from the germline V gene as MNHEY and SVGAGI. V lost 5 bases and J lost 2 bases, and the count of bases not matched to a germline gene is 5. Using the deep immunoSEQ assay, multiplex PCR amplified TCR CDR3 regions from genomic DNA. Extracted genomic DNA from each cell subset was spread evenly across all wells of several immunoSEQ 96-well plates, with each plate serving as a replicate. For sorted subsets, each replicate PCR was loaded with about 0.2 ug genomic DNA, equivalent to 25,000 to 35,000 T cell genomes. The purified libraries were quantified using a Qubit 3.0 fluorometer, sized with a Bioanalyzer 2100, and then quantified again using the KAPA Library Quantification kit. A separate single-read 150-cycle Illumina NextSeq 550 flow cell was used to sequence each immunoSEQ 96-well plate. The authors' pipeline ran thus. Because only junctional sequences without quality scores were contained in the immunoSEQ output, filtering matching that applied to full-length reads could not be performed. To assign V/J genes and CDR3, sequences were annotated against IMGT germline references using PyIR, a Python wrapper for IgBLAST v1.9. Reads with weak V/J assignments (E-value above 1e-6), missing CDR3, stop codons, out-of-frame junctions, or ambiguous translated residues were removed. V3J clonotypes were defined by identical inferred V gene, J gene, and CDR3 amino acid sequence. The percentage overlap between two repertoires was calculated by dividing the number of shared unique clonotypes by the size of the smaller repertoire. Three approaches were used to assess repertoire richness: RTK rarefaction, the Chao1 estimator, and Recon v2.1 estimates of unobserved clonotypes. Generation probabilities for all TCRbeta clonotypes obtained by the gDNA method from a few donors were computed using OLGA. TCRdb took over this immuneACCESS table, retaining in-frame rearrangements with V and J assigned. Such tables are incomplete; in checked studies, under half of the missing clones stem from an unresolved V gene, and the remainder is unexplained. That table is the source of V, J and clone size, and D and trimming were worked out from the DNA. Counted in this sample were about 1.1 million clones; 75% to 85% of them appeared once. The ten largest clones represent roughly 0.55% of the sample.

On the study overall, not on this receptor specifically: Because the study included a small number of donors, the genetic and exposure-history diversity represented was limited. Rarefaction of sorted-subset datasets indicated incomplete sequencing despite the large sequencing depth. Naive subsets generally had larger estimated clonotype richness than memory subsets. Based on pairwise subsampling, the degree of clonotype sharing among donors was expected to be affected by sequencing depth. Sampling was limited to blood, and TCR repertoires in tissue likely differ from TCR repertoires in blood. Across a few donors, about 5.2% of naive CD4, 3% to 3.5% of naive CD8, about 2% of memory CD4, and 0.4% of memory CD8 clonotypes were shared. Clonotypes shared by all four sorted-subset donors showed higher generation probabilities than non-shared clonotypes.

This clonotype was sampled from a man younger than 35 in good health. Some clones in this sample may be carry-over from other donors' samples. The rearrangement combines TRBV6-5 with TRBJ1-3, and TRBD1 matches 8 of the central bases. Material for sequencing was memory CD4+ T cells from PBMCs. The intended sense of this specimen's cell subset or site label: CD45RA-negative fraction. The CDR3 reads CASSLQTGAGNTIYF. The base sequence is TGTGCCAGCAGTCTACAGACAGGGGCTGGAAACACCATATATTTT.